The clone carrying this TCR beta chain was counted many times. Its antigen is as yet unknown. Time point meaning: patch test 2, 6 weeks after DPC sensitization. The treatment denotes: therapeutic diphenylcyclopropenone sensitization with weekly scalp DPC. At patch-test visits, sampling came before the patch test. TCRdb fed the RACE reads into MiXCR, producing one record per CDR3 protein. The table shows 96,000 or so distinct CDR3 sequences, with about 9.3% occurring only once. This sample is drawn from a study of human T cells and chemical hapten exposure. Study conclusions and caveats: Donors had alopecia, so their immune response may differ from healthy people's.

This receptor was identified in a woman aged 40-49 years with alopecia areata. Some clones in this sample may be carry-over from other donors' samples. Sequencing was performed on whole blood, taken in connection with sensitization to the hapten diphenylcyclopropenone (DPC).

CDR3 sequence reads: CSVGRRNEQFF. The CDR3 DNA follows: TGCAGCGTTGGAAGGAGGAATGAGCAGTTCTTC. The chain couples TRBV29-1 to TRBJ2-1; possible D gene TRBD2, 5 bases. This CDR3 is 11 amino acids long. The V gene lost 4 bases and the J gene lost 7 bases, with 8 bases spanning the gap. Germline lookup yields CDR1 SQVTM and CDR2 ANQGSEA.